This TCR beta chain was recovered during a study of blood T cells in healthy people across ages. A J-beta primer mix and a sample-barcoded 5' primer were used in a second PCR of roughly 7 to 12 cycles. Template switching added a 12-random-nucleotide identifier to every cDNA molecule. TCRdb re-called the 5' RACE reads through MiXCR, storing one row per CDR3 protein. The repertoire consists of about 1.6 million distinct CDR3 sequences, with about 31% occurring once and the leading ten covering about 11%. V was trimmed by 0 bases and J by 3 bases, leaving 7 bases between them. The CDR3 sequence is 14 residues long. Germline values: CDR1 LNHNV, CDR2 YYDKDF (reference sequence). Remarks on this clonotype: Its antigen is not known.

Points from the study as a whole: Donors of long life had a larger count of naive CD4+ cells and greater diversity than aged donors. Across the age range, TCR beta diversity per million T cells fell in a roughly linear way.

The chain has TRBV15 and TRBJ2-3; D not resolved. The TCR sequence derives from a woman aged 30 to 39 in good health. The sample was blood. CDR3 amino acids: CATSRDIGTDTQYF. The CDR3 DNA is TGTGCCACCAGCAGAGATATCGGGACAGATACGCAGTATTTT.